This T cell receptor beta chain derives from a study of regulatory T cells in long-lasting Graves disease. The CDR3 consists of 16 residues. V lost 1 base to trimming and J lost 2 bases, with 13 bases between them. Germline lookup yields CDR1 MNHEY and CDR2 SVGAGI. Documented time point: newly diagnosed GD, antithyroid drugs for less than 3 months. Following extraction of RNA from PBMCs, that RNA was used to make the TCR library. This clonotype came up many times. Researchers made TCR beta libraries by using iRepertoire HTBI primers and running Arm-PCR on CDR3 regions. Using its own MiXCR run on the multiplex PCR reads, TCRdb lists one record per CDR3 protein. The sample contains approximately 540,000 distinct CDR3 sequences, about 11% of which appear only once. These same records also appear under a second study, on T cells in Graves' hyperthyroidism and ophthalmopathy. That paper notes: Most thyroid clonotypes expanded above 0.001 were also detected in blood.

The chain uses TRBV6-5 and TRBJ2-3; either TRBD1 or TRBD2 may fit D (5 bases each). This receptor was taken from a woman aged 25 to 39 with Graves disease. The sequencing here drew on peripheral blood mononuclear cells (PBMCs), taken at new diagnosis, from a patient treated with antithyroid drugs. The CDR3, as DNA: TGTGCCAGCAGTTACTTTGGGACCCCCAACACAGATACGCAGTATTTT. It translates to CASSYFGTPNTDTQYF.